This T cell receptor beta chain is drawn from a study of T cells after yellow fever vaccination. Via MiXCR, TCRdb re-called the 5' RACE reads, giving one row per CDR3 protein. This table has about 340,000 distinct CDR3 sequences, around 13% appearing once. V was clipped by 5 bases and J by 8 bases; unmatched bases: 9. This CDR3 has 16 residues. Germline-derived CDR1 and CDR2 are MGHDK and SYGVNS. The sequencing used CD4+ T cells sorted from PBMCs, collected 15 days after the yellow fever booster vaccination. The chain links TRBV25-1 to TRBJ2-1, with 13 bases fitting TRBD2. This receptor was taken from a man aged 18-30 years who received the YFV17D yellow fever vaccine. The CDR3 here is CASSKGLAGMRDEQFF. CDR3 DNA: TGTGCCAGCAGTAAGGGACTAGCGGGGATGCGGGATGAGCAGTTCTTC.